This passage covers 7 T cell receptor beta chains from one sample sequenced in a study of a mutant IDH1 vaccine in newly diagnosed glioma. Here immunoSEQ multiplex PCR was the method, and the copy in TCRdb shows in-frame clones only, minus some. The profile shows some 30,000 clones, 65% to 85% of them singletons. For these receptors, no antigen is known. Time point noted: week 47, end of study. In the vaccine, a single dose held 300 ug of the mutant IDH1 20-mer peptide, along with topical imiquimod. This material consisted of PBMCs, taken from a glioma patient whose treatment included an IDH1 peptide vaccine. These receptors were obtained from a man aged 25 to 40 with glioma.

The chain recombines TRBV6-4 with TRBJ2-7; D uncertain. CDR1 and CDR2 (germline): MRHNA, SNTAGT. V lost 0 bases, J lost 1 base, and 10 bases lay in between. The CDR3 sequence is 15 residues long. CDR3 DNA: TGTGCCAGCAGTGACTCGATTGATCCTTCCTACGAGCAGTACTTC. Translated, it gives CASSDSIDPSYEQYF.

The chain joins TRBV6-5 to TRBJ2-3; 9 bases fit TRBD2. Trimming removed 2 bases from V and 4 bases from J; junction bases left unmatched: 4. The CDR3 extends over 15 amino acids. Germline CDR1 is MNHEY and CDR2 is SVGAGI. This CDR3 is CASSYVAGGSDTQYF. DNA of the CDR3: TGTGCCAGCAGTTACGTGGCGGGAGGGTCAGATACGCAGTATTTT.

J is TRBJ2-7 and V is TRBV14; D call uncertain. The CDR3 runs 14 residues. Per germline, CDR1 SGHDN and CDR2 FVKESK. The V and J ends lost 5 bases and 4 bases respectively, with 15 bases between them. CDR3 in DNA: TGTGCCAGCAGCTTGAGACTCCCCCCTTACGAGCAGTACTTC. It yields the protein CASSLRLPPYEQYF.

The chain couples TRBV6-1 to TRBJ2-4; D uncertain. The V gene's germline CDR1 is MNHNS and CDR2 SASEGT. Deletions cut 4 bases from V and 3 bases from J, with 13 bases between. The CDR3 has 15 amino acids. In DNA, the CDR3 is TGTGCCAGCAGTGCGTCAATATCGGGCAAAAACATTCAGTACTTC. It yields the protein CASSASISGKNIQYF.

The rearrangement uses TRBV5-5 and TRBJ2-1; 7 nucleotides agree with TRBD1. V dropped 0 bases and J dropped 6; count of bases not matched to a gene: 3. This CDR3 is built from 14 residues. CDR1 SGHKS and CDR2 YYEKEE come from the germline V gene (reference sequence). The CDR3 DNA reads TGTGCCAGCAGCTTGGGACAGGGTATCAATGAGCAGTTCTTC. It codes for CASSLGQGINEQFF. The full variable domain, with the rest looked up from reference TRBV5-5 and TRBJ2-1, is DAGVTQSPTHLIKTRGQQVTLRCSPISGHKSVSWYQQVLGQGPQFIFQYYEKEERGRGNFPDRFSARQFPNYSSELNVNALLLGDSALYLCASSLGQGINEQFFGPGTRLTVL.

Comment on this clone: Other DNA sequences within the sample encode an identical CDR3. The chain uses TRBV4-1 and TRBJ2-7, with 9 positions matching TRBD1. Germline-derived CDR1 and CDR2 are MGHRA and YSYEKL. Germline trimming cut 4 bases from V and 1 base from J; bases unmatched to any gene: 8. The CDR3 length is 16 residues. The CDR3 DNA reads TGCGCCAGCAGCCTCCCCCGGACAGGGGAGTCCTACGAGCAGTACTTC. This codes for CASSLPRTGESYEQYF.

This clone was detected a few times. The chain joins TRBV5-1 to TRBJ2-3, with D maybe TRBD2 (6 bases). V lost 4 bases and J lost 2, with 8 bases in between. Germline V lookup: CDR1 SGHRS, CDR2 YFSETQ. This CDR3 has 13 amino acids. The CDR3 coding sequence is TGCGCCAGCAGCGGAGGGGACACAGATACGCAGTATTTT. This sequence encodes CASSGGDTDTQYF.